This TCR beta chain was found in a study of OX40 agonist ivuxolimab in advanced cancers. Turning to the study itself: An agonistic anti-OX40 (CD134) antibody, ivuxolimab, was used to treat the patients. Males comprised roughly four fifths of the group, whose mean age was about 62 years (range roughly 23 to 80).

Using immunoSEQ multiplex PCR, the repertoire was profiled, and TCRdb retains in-frame clones only, with some absent. The repertoire holds tens of thousands of clones, with 75% to 95% as singletons. The CDR3 has 14 amino acids. With 6 bases removed from V and 0 bases from J, the gap between germline ends came to 9 bases. Germline V gives CDR1 MNHEY, CDR2 SMNVEV (reference sequence). Sampled blood was obtained at baseline, cycle 4 day 1, and cycle 7 day 1. The rearrangement uses TRBV27 and TRBJ1-3; the D is unclear. This specimen was CD4+ or CD8+ T cells sorted from blood, taken in a trial of the OX40 agonist ivuxolimab. The clonotype comes from an adult with an advanced solid tumor such as melanoma, head and neck, liver or kidney cancer. Written as DNA, the CDR3 is TGTGCCAGCAGCCTGACCGGCTCTGGAAACACCATATATTTT. The encoded protein is CASSLTGSGNTIYF.